This passage covers 17 T cell receptor beta chains from one sample sequenced in a study of human T cells and chemical hapten exposure. TCRdb analysed the RACE reads with MiXCR anew, one entry per CDR3 protein. This sample has around 300,000 distinct CDR3 sequences, with roughly 6.9% found just once. Time point here: patch test 1, 2 weeks after DPC sensitization. Treatment specified: therapeutic diphenylcyclopropenone sensitization with weekly scalp DPC. The sample here was whole blood, taken in connection with sensitization to the hapten diphenylcyclopropenone (DPC). The receptors come from a young woman with alopecia areata. Some clones in this sample may be carry-over from other donors' samples.

V is TRBV5-4 and J is TRBJ2-7; tentative D call: TRBD2 (6 bases). Trimming took off 0 bases at V and 4 bases at J, with 11 bases between the two ends. Germline CDR1 and CDR2: SGHNT and YYREEE (reference sequence). The CDR3 is made up of 14 amino acids. The CDR3 DNA reads as TGTGCCAGCAGCTTGGATCTTGGGGGGTACGAGCAGTACTTC. It is translated as CASSLDLGGYEQYF. The full variable domain, completed using reference TRBV5-4 and TRBJ2-7, is ETGVTQSPTHLIKTRGQQVTLRCSSQSGHNTVSWYQQALGQGPQFIFQYYREEENGRGNFPPRFSGLQFPNYSSELNVNALELDDSALYLCASSLDLGGYEQYFGPGTRLTVT.

Many counts were recorded for this clonotype. This rearrangement joins TRBV9 to TRBJ2-7; TRBD1 might be the D (6 bases). Germline lookup yields CDR1 SGDLS and CDR2 YYNGEE. Trimming removed 0 bases from V and 7 bases from J, with 20 bases in between. The CDR3 consists of 16 residues. CDR3 protein: CASSVDGRGSPREQYF. Here the CDR3 DNA reads TGTGCCAGCAGCGTAGACGGCAGGGGATCCCCTAGAGAGCAGTACTTC. The variable domain in full, completed from reference TRBV9 and TRBJ2-7, reads DSGVTQTPKHLITATGQRVTLRCSPRSGDLSVYWYQQSLDQGLQFLIQYYNGEERAKGNILERFSAQQFPDLHSELNLSSLELGDSALYFCASSVDGRGSPREQYFGPGTRLTVT.

This clonotype came up a few times. The gene calls are TRBV3-1 and TRBJ2-3; D is ambiguous. The V end lost 3 bases, the J end lost 0 bases, and 4 bases lay between the germline ends. The germline V gene has CDR1 LGHDT and CDR2 YNNKEL (reference sequence). The CDR3 contains 13 residues. The CDR3 DNA is TGTGCCAGCAGCCATTTTAGCACAGATACGCAGTATTTT. Protein sequence: CASSHFSTDTQYF.

This clonotype was recorded many times. CDR3 residues: CASRGEDTQYF. In DNA form, the CDR3 reads TGCGCCAGCAGAGGGGAAGATACGCAGTATTTT. The J gene is TRBJ2-3, the V gene TRBV5-1; tentatively, D is TRBD1 (5 bases). Trimming cost V 5 bases and J 5 bases, with 6 bases left between them. The CDR3 spans 11 residues. The V gene's germline CDR1 is SGHRS and CDR2 YFSETQ.

This clonotype turned up a few times. V usage is TRBV6-2 or TRBV6-3 and J usage is TRBJ1-5; no definite D call. V lost 0 bases and J lost 7, with 16 bases in between. Germline assignment: CDR1 MNHEY and CDR2 SVGEGT. The length of the CDR3 is 16 residues. As DNA, the CDR3 is TGTGCCAGCAGTTACTCGAAGCCAGGAGGGAGGCAGCCCCAGCATTTT. This gives the protein CASSYSKPGGRQPQHF.

This chain links TRBV7-2 with TRBJ1-5; a weak D match, TRBD1 (5 bases). The CDR3 has 15 amino acids. CDR1 is SGHTA, CDR2 FQGNSA, per germline. V lost 1 base, J lost 5 bases, and 12 bases lay in between. The CDR3 sequence: CASSLVSGMHQPQHF. The CDR3 nucleotides read TGTGCCAGCAGCTTAGTATCAGGGATGCATCAGCCCCAGCATTTT.

This clonotype was found a few times. V and J are TRBV18 and TRBJ2-5; 8 nucleotides line up with TRBD2. The CDR3 loop spans 14 amino acids. With V trimmed by 4 bases and J by 3 bases, 4 bases remained unmatched. Germline-derived CDR1 and CDR2 are KGHSH and LQKENI. CDR3 bases: TGTGCCAGCTCACTGGGACTAGATAAAGAGACCCAGTACTTC. As protein: CASSLGLDKETQYF.

This clonotype appeared many times. The rearrangement uses TRBV6-5 and TRBJ2-7, with 9 bases that match TRBD1. Looked up from germline, CDR1 is MNHEY and CDR2 is SVGAGI. This CDR3 has 15 amino acids. V was pared by 0 bases and J by 3 bases, with 3 bases of the junction left unmatched. The CDR3 loop is CASSYSGTGNYEQYF. CDR3 sequence (DNA): TGTGCCAGCAGTTACTCCGGGACAGGGAACTACGAGCAGTACTTC.

Ten or more counts support this clonotype. The chain employs TRBV11-3 and TRBJ2-7; a weak D match, TRBD2 (6 bases). V lost 5 bases, J lost 2 bases, and 16 bases lay in between. Germline V lookup: CDR1 SGHNT, CDR2 YENEEA. The CDR3 has 15 amino acids. In nucleotides, the CDR3 is TGTGCCAGCAGCCTACCGGGACTTGTAGCCTACGAGCAGTACTTC. Protein sequence: CASSLPGLVAYEQYF.

Of note for this clonotype: One end of the junction varies from germline; a read error may be responsible. The chain links TRBV12-3 or TRBV12-4 to TRBJ2-3, with D unclear. This CDR3 has 13 amino acids. Here the CDR3 reads CPSSLGLVDTQYF. The CDR3 bases are TGTCCCAGCAGTTTAGGGCTAGTCGATACGCAGTATTTT.

The chain combines TRBV9 with TRBJ2-7, with D perhaps TRBD1 or TRBD2 (6 bases each). Trimming removed 0 bases at V and 6 bases at J, with 16 bases between. The CDR3 is 15 amino acids. Germline V gene lookup returns CDR1 SGDLS and CDR2 YYNGEE. CDR3 amino acids: CASSVVGGPRGEQYF. CDR3 bases: TGTGCCAGCAGCGTAGTTGGGGGGCCTCGGGGCGAGCAGTACTTC.

This clonotype was recorded many times. This chain links TRBV10-3 with TRBJ1-1; TRBD1 matches 7 bases. The CDR3 runs to 14 residues. Germline V lookup: CDR1 ENHRY, CDR2 SYGVKD. The J segment lost 1 base and the V segment lost 3 bases, leaving 2 bases of the junction unmatched. CDR3 sequence (DNA): TGTGCCATCAGTGAAGACAGGGAGAACACTGAAGCTTTCTTT. It is translated as CAISEDRENTEAFF.

This clonotype was detected only a few times. The rearrangement joins TRBV10-3 to TRBJ1-6; D is ambiguous. CDR1 is ENHRY and CDR2 is SYGVKD in the germline V gene. V lost 3 bases and J 5 bases, leaving 8 bases between the germline ends. The length of the CDR3 is 14 residues. The CDR3 sequence is CAISESDHNSPLHF. Here the CDR3 DNA reads TGTGCCATCAGTGAATCCGATCATAATTCACCCCTCCACTTT.

CDR3 sequence: CSAPTFGSTDTQYF. In DNA form, the CDR3 reads TGCAGTGCCCCCACCTTTGGGAGCACAGATACGCAGTATTTT. The chain couples TRBV20-1 to TRBJ2-3; D ambiguous. Germline assignment: CDR1 DFQATT and CDR2 SNEGSKA (reference sequence). This CDR3 comprises 14 residues. V dropped 6 bases and J dropped 0 bases, with 13 bases sitting between them.

The sample holds a few counts of this clonotype. CDR3 in amino acids: CASSQATGKQFF. CDR3 bases: TGTGCCAGCAGCCAAGCAACAGGGAAGCAGTTCTTC. This rearrangement joins TRBV14 to TRBJ2-1; weak D call: TRBD1 (6 bases). In germline, CDR1 is SGHDN, CDR2 FVKESK. CDR3 length: 12 residues. V was clipped by 1 base and J by 11 bases, with 9 bases between them.

The rearrangement uses TRBV2 and TRBJ1-3; D ambiguous. V lost 1 base and J lost 4, with 11 bases in between. The CDR3 extends over 15 amino acids. Germline V lookup: CDR1 SNHLY, CDR2 FYNNEI. The CDR3 DNA follows: TGTGCCAGCAGTGAAGGGCTGGTGGGAGGAAACACCATATATTTT. This sequence encodes CASSEGLVGGNTIYF.

V and J are TRBV5-4 and TRBJ2-3; possibly TRBD1 for D (6 bases). The CDR3 runs 15 residues. V was clipped by 3 bases and J by 7 bases, with 18 bases between them. The germline V gene has CDR1 SGHNT and CDR2 YYREEE (reference sequence). CDR3 sequence: CASSSTSQQGNTQYF. Here the CDR3 DNA reads TGTGCCAGCAGCTCGACGTCCCAACAGGGTAATACGCAGTATTTT.